The 25 T cell receptor beta chains reported below all come from one sample, sequenced in a study of regulatory T cells in long-lasting Graves disease. Relying on iRepertoire HTBI primers and Arm-PCR of CDR3 regions, the team built TCR beta libraries. TCRdb re-analysed the multiplex PCR reads in MiXCR, keeping a single row per CDR3 protein. The table has under 450,000 distinct CDR3 sequences, roughly 23% seen once. Time point defined: persistent/refractory GD, antithyroid drugs over 5 years with positive TRAb. The TCR library was made from RNA extracted from PBMCs. The sample here was peripheral blood mononuclear cells (PBMCs), taken when the disease was refractory, from a patient treated with antithyroid drugs. All receptors derive from a woman between 35 and 50 years old with Graves disease.

This clonotype was found a few times. The chain links TRBV28 to TRBJ2-1, with TRBD1 matching over 9 bases. The V gene end was trimmed by 7 bases and the J gene end by 4 bases; junction bases not matched to a gene: 8. CDR3 size: 15 residues. Per the germline V gene, CDR1 is MDHEN and CDR2 is SYDVKM. The CDR3 reads CASTSPGQGYNEQFF. In nucleotides, the CDR3 is TGTGCCAGCACCAGTCCGGGACAGGGTTACAATGAGCAGTTCTTC.

Notes on this clonotype: A much larger clone differs from this one at a single base, so this may be a read error. The chain uses TRBV6-2 or TRBV6-3 and TRBJ1-5; D is ambiguous. CDR1 is MNHEY, CDR2 SVGEGT, per germline. This CDR3 spans 15 amino acids. The CDR3 DNA reads as TGTGCCGGCAGTTACTCGAGCCATAGCAATCAGCCCCAGCATTTT. It encodes CAGSYSSHSNQPQHF.

V gene TRBV27 combines with J gene TRBJ2-4, with D tentatively TRBD1 (6 bases). The germline V gene encodes CDR1 MNHEY and CDR2 SMNVEV (reference sequence). The CDR3 is made up of 15 amino acids. The V gene lost 5 bases and the J gene lost 6 bases, with 17 bases spanning the gap. CDR3 DNA sequence: TGTGCCAGCAGTCAACAGGGTAGGATAGGAAACATTCAGTACTTC. Translated: CASSQQGRIGNIQYF.

The J gene is TRBJ1-1, the V gene TRBV15; D unclear. CDR3 size: 14 residues. From germline, CDR1 is LNHNV and CDR2 YYDKDF (reference sequence). V was trimmed by 1 base and J by 1 base, leaving 7 bases between them. CDR3 DNA: TGTGCCACCAGCAGAGGAGGCAGGAACACTGAAGCTTTCTTT. Translation gives CATSRGGRNTEAFF.

About this clonotype: This likely reflects a read error, since a far larger clone is one base away. As the CDR3 is not closed by the conserved phenylalanine or tryptophan, this likely results from a read error. The genes are TRBV6-9 and TRBJ1-1; perhaps TRBD1 as D (5 bases). The V end was cut by 4 bases, the J end by 0 bases, with 12 bases between. The germline V gene encodes CDR1 MNHGY and CDR2 SVAAGI. The CDR3 is 15 residues long. DNA for the CDR3: TGTGCCAGCAGTTTATGGTTAGGGGTGAACACTGAAGCTTTCTCT. Amino acid sequence: CASSLWLGVNTEAFS.

CDR3 bases: TGCAGCGCCCATTACAATGAGCAGTTCTTC. It codes for CSAHYNEQFF. This chain links TRBV20-1 with TRBJ2-1, with D uncertain. Looked up from germline, CDR1 is DFQATT and CDR2 is SNEGSKA (reference sequence). CDR3 length: 10 residues.

On this clonotype itself: A much more abundant neighbour one base away suggests this may be a read error. The gene calls are TRBV6-5 and TRBJ2-2, with D tentatively TRBD2 (5 bases). Germline V gene lookup returns CDR1 MNHEY and CDR2 SVGAGI. The V end was cut by 0 bases, the J end by 0 bases, with 20 bases between. The CDR3 is 20 amino acids. The CDR3 reads CASSYSDSGWPRANTGELFF. For the CDR3, the DNA is TGTGCCAGCAGTTACTCGGATTCGGGATGGCCCCGCGCGAACACCGGGGAGCTGTTTTTT.

This clonotype was counted ten times or more. V usage is TRBV20-1 and J usage is TRBJ2-4; 8 positions match TRBD2. This CDR3 comprises 13 residues. The junction had 6 bases not matched to a gene; V was cut back by 6 bases and J by 5 bases. From germline, CDR1 is DFQATT and CDR2 SNEGSKA (reference sequence). The CDR3 DNA sequence: TGCAGTGCCAGTAGCGGGATTCAAAACATTCAGTACTTC. This sequence encodes CSASSGIQNIQYF.

In its sample, this clonotype was seen a few times. The CDR3 region has the DNA TGTGCCAGTAGTATAATCGGGGAGACCCAGTACTTC. Translation: CASSIIGETQYF. The chain has TRBV19 and TRBJ2-5; D call uncertain. This CDR3 has 12 residues. Trimming removed 2 bases at V and 5 bases at J, with 6 bases between. CDR1 and CDR2 (germline): LNHDA, SQIVND (reference sequence).

This clonotype has at least ten counts. The chain employs TRBV10-3 and TRBJ1-1; 10 bases are shared with TRBD1. This CDR3 has 13 amino acids. Germline-derived CDR1 and CDR2 are ENHRY and SYGVKD. V lost 7 bases and J lost 5; bases outside the gene matches: 4. CDR3 loop: CAIKGQGGTEAFF. The DNA of the CDR3 is TGTGCCATCAAAGGACAGGGGGGTACTGAAGCTTTCTTT.

In this sample, this clonotype turned up a few times. The V and J genes are TRBV19 and TRBJ1-2; D is ambiguous. With 5 bases removed from V and 4 bases from J, the gap between germline ends came to 11 bases. This CDR3 contains 13 residues. Looked up from germline, CDR1 is LNHDA and CDR2 is SQIVND (reference sequence). The CDR3 DNA reads as TGTGCCAGTAGTGAGGAGTTACTCTATGGCTACACCTTC. Amino acids: CASSEELLYGYTF.

The CDR3 region has the DNA TGTGCCAGCAGTTCAAGGAGGACTTCGAATGAGCAGTTCTTC. It translates to CASSSRRTSNEQFF. The rearrangement links TRBV7-2 to TRBJ2-1; D may be TRBD2 (5 bases). This CDR3 spans 14 amino acids. Trimming pared 6 bases from V and 7 bases from J, leaving 16 bases between. Germline values: CDR1 SGHTA, CDR2 FQGNSA.

This clonotype was recorded many times. The rearrangement links TRBV28 to TRBJ2-7; D remains ambiguous. The germline CDR1 and CDR2 sequences are MDHEN and SYDVKM. V lost 6 bases and J 1 base, leaving 7 bases between the germline ends. This CDR3 contains 12 residues. The CDR3 reads CASSWSSYEQYF. The CDR3 DNA follows: TGTGCCAGCAGCTGGAGTTCCTACGAGCAGTACTTC.

This clonotype was detected only a few times. V is TRBV5-4 and J is TRBJ2-7; 7 bases are a match to TRBD2. The CDR3 contains 15 residues. V dropped 0 bases and J dropped 2; count of bases not matched to a gene: 5. Germline loops: CDR1 SGHNT, CDR2 YYREEE (reference sequence). This CDR3 reads CASSLVPGTTYEQYF. For the CDR3, the DNA is TGTGCCAGCAGCTTGGTACCGGGGACTACCTACGAGCAGTACTTC.

The chain has TRBV20-1 and TRBJ2-7; possibly TRBD2 for D (7 bases). From germline, CDR1 is DFQATT and CDR2 SNEGSKA (reference sequence). This CDR3 region has 11 residues. Trimming stripped 3 bases from V and 6 bases from J, with 9 bases between. The chain's CDR3 is CSARGGREQYF. The CDR3 DNA follows: TGCAGTGCTAGGGGGGGGCGCGAGCAGTACTTC.

This clonotype appeared a few times. This rearrangement joins TRBV6-1 to TRBJ2-2; 10 positions match TRBD1. The CDR3 has 15 residues. The germline V gene encodes CDR1 MNHNS and CDR2 SASEGT. V lost 5 bases to trimming and J lost 4 bases; unmatched junction nucleotides: 4. This chain's CDR3 is CASSSWTGGTGELFF. As DNA, the CDR3 is TGTGCCAGCAGTTCTTGGACAGGGGGCACCGGGGAGCTGTTTTTT.

In this sample, this clonotype turned up many times. This rearrangement joins TRBV28 to TRBJ2-5, with a possible D match to TRBD2 (5 bases). The CDR3 spans 12 residues. Trimming stripped 6 bases from V and 10 bases from J, with 15 bases between. CDR1 MDHEN and CDR2 SYDVKM come from the germline V gene. The CDR3 DNA is TGTGCCAGCAGCTTCGCTACTAGGATCCAGTACTTC. Its protein is CASSFATRIQYF.

This clonotype was seen more than once but under ten times. CDR3 nucleotides: TGTGCCAGCAGCTTAGTTTGGGGTGGAGCGGGAGGGCCACGGAATGAGCAGTTCTTC. It encodes CASSLVWGGAGGPRNEQFF. The rearrangement joins TRBV11-2 to TRBJ2-1; TRBD2 aligns across 10 bases. CDR1 is SGHAT and CDR2 is FQNNGV in the germline V gene. The CDR3 runs to 19 residues. The trim removed 1 base at V and 7 bases at J, leaving 16 bases unmatched.

About this clonotype: This may be a read error: a much more frequent sequence differs by one nucleotide. The chain carries TRBV28 and TRBJ2-7, with 9 nucleotides matching TRBD2. Germline V lookup: CDR1 MDHEN, CDR2 SYDVKM. V was clipped by 6 bases and J by 3 bases; unmatched bases: 9. This CDR3 region has 15 residues. In DNA, the CDR3 is TGTGCCAGCAGCCAAGCCGCTAGCGGGATCTACGAGCAGTACTTC. As protein: CASSQAASGIYEQYF.

The CDR3 sequence: CASSQDRANEKLFF. CDR3 coding DNA: TGTGCCAGCAGCCAAGATCGGGCTAATGAAAAACTGTTTTTT. The chain recombines TRBV14 with TRBJ1-4; no clear D gene. V was shortened by 0 bases and J by 3 bases, with 5 bases between the two germline ends. Per germline, CDR1 SGHDN and CDR2 FVKESK. The CDR3 sequence is 14 residues long.

J is TRBJ2-7 and V is TRBV15; D ambiguous. The CDR3 extends over 14 amino acids. Trimming took off 5 bases at V and 2 bases at J, with 13 bases between the two ends. In germline, CDR1 is LNHNV, CDR2 YYDKDF (reference sequence). CDR3 residues: CATSAQIGPYEQYF. DNA for the CDR3: TGTGCCACCAGCGCCCAAATTGGCCCCTACGAGCAGTACTTC.

V is TRBV19 and J is TRBJ2-1; no clear D gene. With 5 bases removed from V and 0 bases from J, the gap between germline ends came to 14 bases. The length of the CDR3 is 16 residues. CDR1 LNHDA and CDR2 SQIVND come from the germline V gene (reference sequence). Here the CDR3 DNA reads TGTGCCAGTAGTCTAAGTACCTCGAGCTCCTACAATGAGCAGTTCTTC. It specifies CASSLSTSSSYNEQFF.

The chain joins TRBV7-9 to TRBJ2-3; D is perhaps TRBD1 or TRBD2 (5 bases each). Germline V lookup: CDR1 SEHNR, CDR2 FQNEAQ (reference sequence). The CDR3 totals 17 residues. V was trimmed by 4 bases and J by 2 bases, leaving 19 bases between them. CDR3 nucleotides: TGTGCCAGCAGCTCGACATCCGGGACCGGGAACACAGATACGCAGTATTTT. It translates to CASSSTSGTGNTDTQYF. Full variable domain (rest looked up from reference TRBV7-9 and TRBJ2-3): DTGVSQNPRHKITKRGQNVTFRCDPISEHNRLYWYRQTLGQGPEFLTYFQNEAQLEKSRLLSDRFSAERPKGSFSTLEIQRTEQGDSAMYLCASSSTSGTGNTDTQYFGPGTRLTVL.

This clonotype was observed a few times. This chain joins TRBV28 and TRBJ2-1; unclear D gene. The germline gives CDR1 MDHEN, CDR2 SYDVKM. The CDR3 consists of 12 residues. V was clipped by 2 bases and J by 4 bases, with 3 bases between them. CDR3 DNA: TGTGCCAGCAGTTTACAGTACAATGAGCAGTTCTTC. This translates into CASSLQYNEQFF.

The V gene is TRBV7-9, the J gene TRBJ2-1, with 14 nucleotides matching TRBD2. CDR1 and CDR2 (germline): SEHNR, FQNEAQ (reference sequence). The CDR3 runs to 15 residues. The V segment lost 3 bases and the J segment 9 bases; nucleotides outside the gene matches: 4. Written as DNA, the CDR3 is TGTGCCAGCAGCTTGGGACTAGCGGGAGTGGGTGAGCAGTTCTTC. It translates to CASSLGLAGVGEQFF.